Each of the 24 T cell receptor beta chains below was sequenced from the same sample in a study of human T cells and chemical hapten exposure. TCRdb reanalysed the RACE reads using MiXCR and keeps one entry per CDR3 protein. Among under 450,000 distinct CDR3 sequences listed, over 6% were seen once. Time point of the sample: patch test 2, 6 weeks after DPC sensitization. The treatment here: therapeutic diphenylcyclopropenone sensitization with weekly scalp DPC. Sequencing used whole blood, obtained in connection with sensitization to the hapten diphenylcyclopropenone (DPC). Every receptor here comes from a young woman with alopecia areata. Some clones in this sample may be carry-over from other donors' samples.

This clonotype was observed at least ten times. This rearrangement joins TRBV4-1 to TRBJ2-1, with unresolved D. Trimming left V 1 base short and J 9 bases short, with 10 bases between. Germline V gene sequence: CDR1 MGHRA, CDR2 YSYEKL. This CDR3 contains 13 residues. The CDR3 reads CASSQGAQSEQFF. CDR3 nucleotide sequence: TGCGCCAGCAGCCAAGGGGCGCAAAGTGAGCAGTTCTTC.

At least ten counts were recorded for this clonotype. The CDR3 protein is CASGLGRLRNQPQHF. The DNA of the CDR3 is TGTGCTAGTGGTTTGGGCAGGCTCCGCAATCAGCCCCAGCATTTT. V and J are TRBV12-5 and TRBJ1-5; D unresolved. Germline CDR1 and CDR2: LGHNT and FRNRAP. CDR3 length: 15 amino acids. Trimming removed 1 base from V and 2 bases from J, with 9 bases in between. The entire variable domain, with the rest obtained from reference TRBV12-5 and TRBJ1-5, is as follows: DARVTQTPRHKVTEMGQEVTMRCQPILGHNTVFWYRQTMMQGLELLAYFRNRAPLDDSGMPKDRFSAEMPDATLATLKIQPSEPRDSAVYFCASGLGRLRNQPQHFGDGTRLSIL.

This clonotype has only a few counts. The J gene is TRBJ2-1, the V gene TRBV5-1; the D is unclear. Germline loops: CDR1 SGHRS, CDR2 YFSETQ. V lost 2 bases and J lost 6, with 24 bases in between. This CDR3 contains 18 residues. CDR3 sequence: CASSFVHPTLPLRNEQFF. DNA of the CDR3: TGCGCCAGCAGCTTCGTACACCCAACGCTCCCACTACGCAATGAGCAGTTCTTC.

This clonotype appeared a few times. The genes are TRBV4-3 and TRBJ1-2, with D possibly being TRBD1 (6 bases). The CDR3 loop spans 15 amino acids. V lost 0 bases to trimming and J lost 2 bases, with 10 bases between them. Germline V CDR1 and CDR2: LGHNA, YSLEER. CDR3 in amino acids: CASSQDHGQNYGYTF. The CDR3, as DNA: TGCGCCAGCAGCCAAGATCACGGACAGAACTATGGCTACACCTTC.

The chain has TRBV3-1 and TRBJ1-4, with D tentatively TRBD1 (5 bases). Trimming removed 0 bases from V and 8 bases from J, with 10 bases in between. The CDR3 is 14 amino acids. Germline assignment: CDR1 LGHDT and CDR2 YNNKEL (reference sequence). CDR3 loop: CASSQEGRGEKLFF. The CDR3 DNA is TGTGCCAGCAGCCAAGAGGGACGGGGCGAAAAACTGTTTTTT.

Here the CDR3 reads CASSPGQQQETQYF. CDR3 sequence (DNA): TGTGCCAGCAGCCCGGGACAGCAGCAAGAGACCCAGTACTTC. The J gene is TRBJ2-5, the V gene TRBV3-1; 7 nucleotides align to TRBD1. CDR1 and CDR2 (germline): LGHDT, YNNKEL (reference sequence). The V gene end was trimmed by 4 bases and the J gene end by 2 bases; junction bases not matched to a gene: 4. The CDR3 sequence is 14 residues long.

This clonotype was seen a handful of times. V is TRBV7-8 and J is TRBJ2-2; either TRBD1 or TRBD2 may supply D (7 bases each). The CDR3 covers 14 residues. Germline V gene data show CDR1 as SGHVS and CDR2 as FQNEAQ. Trimming took off 6 bases at V and 6 bases at J, with 14 bases between the two ends. CDR3 region: CASRATGRAGELFF. For the CDR3, the DNA is TGTGCCAGCAGGGCGACAGGGAGGGCCGGGGAGCTGTTTTTT.

J is TRBJ2-1 and V is TRBV5-1; D is perhaps TRBD1 (6 bases). Germline V gives CDR1 SGHRS, CDR2 YFSETQ. V was shortened by 2 bases and J by 0 bases, with 9 bases between the two germline ends. The CDR3 runs to 15 residues. The chain's CDR3 is CASSFRDTSYNEQFF. The CDR3 nucleotides read TGCGCCAGCAGCTTTCGGGACACCTCCTACAATGAGCAGTTCTTC.

This clonotype was detected a few times. V gene TRBV27 combines with J gene TRBJ2-7; D gene ambiguous. V dropped 6 bases and J dropped 4 bases, with 13 bases sitting between them. The V gene's germline CDR1 is MNHEY and CDR2 SMNVEV (reference sequence). The CDR3 loop spans 13 amino acids. The CDR3 loop reads CASRVGPIYEQYF. CDR3 DNA: TGTGCCAGCAGAGTCGGCCCCATTTACGAGCAGTACTTC.

This clonotype has more than one count but fewer than ten. The chain joins TRBV11-2 to TRBJ2-1; TRBD1 aligns across 10 bases. CDR3 length: 16 residues. Trimming took 3 bases from V and 7 from J; bases not matched to a gene: 9. The V gene's germline CDR1 is SGHAT and CDR2 FQNNGV. CDR3 residues: CASSFPRDRGRNEQFF. In nucleotides, the CDR3 is TGTGCCAGCAGCTTTCCGAGAGACAGGGGGCGGAATGAGCAGTTCTTC.

This clonotype was counted a few times. V gene TRBV5-6 combines with J gene TRBJ2-2; D might be TRBD1 (5 bases). Trimming shortened V by 0 bases and J by 1 base, and 16 bases separated the two germline ends. Germline V gene sequence: CDR1 SGHDT, CDR2 YYEEEE. The CDR3 extends over 18 amino acids. The CDR3 bases are TGTGCCAGCAGCTTGGAGGCAGGGCTTACCCTGAACACCGGGGAGCTGTTTTTT. Translated: CASSLEAGLTLNTGELFF.

This clonotype was recorded many times. The gene calls are TRBV12-3 or TRBV12-4 and TRBJ2-3; the D is unclear. Trimming left V 5 bases short and J 7 bases short, with 13 bases between. The CDR3 spans 13 residues. The CDR3 DNA reads as TGTGCCAGCAGTCGAGCTGCCGGTAATACGCAGTATTTT. It yields the protein CASSRAAGNTQYF.

The chain links TRBV25-1 to TRBJ1-4; TRBD1 might be the D (5 bases). The CDR3 extends over 16 amino acids. Germline V gene lookup returns CDR1 MGHDK and CDR2 SYGVNS. Trimming pared 4 bases from V and 7 bases from J, leaving 19 bases between. The CDR3 here is CASSVLSGMIGEKLFF. In DNA, the CDR3 is TGTGCCAGCAGTGTCTTATCAGGGATGATTGGTGAAAAACTGTTTTTT.

This clonotype was detected many times. The chain recombines TRBV5-1 with TRBJ1-1; unclear D gene. This CDR3 has 13 amino acids. The germline CDR1 and CDR2 sequences are SGHRS and YFSETQ. The V end lost 4 bases, the J end lost 3 bases, and 10 bases lay between the germline ends. The CDR3 sequence is CASSPGGYTEAFF. CDR3 bases: TGCGCCAGCAGCCCCGGAGGCTACACTGAAGCTTTCTTT.

This clonotype was counted many times. V usage is TRBV5-1 and J usage is TRBJ1-1; weak D call: TRBD1 (5 bases). V lost 0 bases, J lost 6 bases, and 21 bases lay in between. Per germline, CDR1 SGHRS and CDR2 YFSETQ. This CDR3 has 17 residues. CDR3 bases: TGCGCCAGCAGCTTGGAACCCGATAGGCAGGGCGGCCCTGAAGCTTTCTTT. It codes for CASSLEPDRQGGPEAFF.

This clonotype came up a few times. The genes are TRBV18 and TRBJ2-3, with D possibly matching TRBD2 (7 bases). CDR3 length: 18 residues. Germline CDR1 reads KGHSH; CDR2 reads LQKENI. Trimming stripped 3 bases from V and 1 base from J, with 20 bases between. CDR3 bases: TGTGCCAGCTCACCTAACCGCCTAGGGGGGGGAGGCACAGATACGCAGTATTTT. Translated, it gives CASSPNRLGGGGTDTQYF.

This clonotype showed up many times. V and J are TRBV12-3 or TRBV12-4 and TRBJ2-7, with unresolved D. The CDR3 covers 11 residues. Trimming removed 6 bases at V and 4 bases at J, with 7 bases between. Here the CDR3 reads CASSLTYEQYF. The CDR3 region has the DNA TGTGCCAGCAGCCTCACATACGAGCAGTACTTC.

This clonotype was recorded a few times. The chain employs TRBV24-1 and TRBJ2-6; D is ambiguous. CDR3 length: 14 amino acids. Germline CDR1 is KGHDR and CDR2 is SFDVKD. Deletions cut 5 bases from V and 2 bases from J, with 6 bases between. This chain's CDR3 is CATSGEAGANVLTF. The CDR3 DNA follows: TGTGCCACCAGTGGCGAGGCTGGGGCCAACGTCCTGACTTTC.

This clonotype was counted only a few times. This chain links TRBV5-1 with TRBJ2-1; D is undetermined. CDR3 length: 17 amino acids. CDR1 and CDR2 (germline): SGHRS, YFSETQ. Trimming pared 6 bases from V and 0 bases from J, leaving 19 bases between. This CDR3 reads CASTNLPKASSYNEQFF. The CDR3 bases are TGCGCCAGCACCAATCTTCCGAAGGCAAGCTCCTACAATGAGCAGTTCTTC.

There are a few counts of this clonotype. The genes are TRBV28 and TRBJ2-7; unclear D gene. Trimming took 3 bases from V and 2 from J, leaving 11 bases between them. The germline gives CDR1 MDHEN, CDR2 SYDVKM. The CDR3 has 14 amino acids. For the CDR3, the DNA is TGTGCCAGCAGTTTTAGGTCCGCAACCTACGAGCAGTACTTC. It specifies CASSFRSATYEQYF.

This clonotype was observed many times. The genes are TRBV7-2 and TRBJ1-1, with D uncertain. Germline V gives CDR1 SGHTA, CDR2 FQGNSA. Trimming shortened V by 1 base and J by 8 bases, and 14 bases separated the two germline ends. CDR3 length: 14 amino acids. DNA for the CDR3: TGTGCCAGCAGCTTAGGCGGCGGAGGGATAGAAGCTTTCTTT. It is translated as CASSLGGGGIEAFF.

This clonotype has at least ten counts. The V and J genes are TRBV12-3 or TRBV12-4 and TRBJ2-7; 7 nucleotides agree with TRBD2. The CDR3 covers 12 residues. Losses at the gene ends were 8 bases for V and 5 bases for J; bases not matched to a gene: 6. The CDR3 DNA reads TGTGCCAGCTCACCACGGGGGGACGAGCAGTACTTC. Encoded protein: CASSPRGDEQYF.

This clonotype was observed at least ten times. The CDR3, as DNA: TGTGCCAGCAGCCAAGATAAGGCTCTTAGCACAGATACGCAGTATTTT. It is translated as CASSQDKALSTDTQYF. The V gene is TRBV3-1, the J gene TRBJ2-3; no clear D. With 0 bases removed from V and 0 bases from J, the gap between germline ends came to 10 bases. The CDR3 totals 16 residues. The germline V gene encodes CDR1 LGHDT and CDR2 YNNKEL (reference sequence).

This clonotype was observed a handful of times. V is TRBV12-5 and J is TRBJ2-2; perhaps TRBD2 as D (6 bases). Germline-derived CDR1 and CDR2 are LGHNT and FRNRAP. Trimming left V 6 bases short and J 0 bases short, with 20 bases between. This CDR3 has 18 amino acids. The CDR3 nucleotides are TGTGCTAGTGGCCTCTACCTTTCCGGGACTCCGAACACCGGGGAGCTGTTTTTT. It yields the protein CASGLYLSGTPNTGELFF.